This T cell receptor beta chain was profiled in a study of blood T cells in healthy people across ages. Using a J-beta primer mix together with a sample-barcoded 5' primer, a second PCR was run for about 6 to 11 cycles. Tagging of each cDNA molecule was performed by a template-switch adaptor with 12 random nucleotides. From the 5' RACE reads, TCRdb called clonotypes with MiXCR, one entry per CDR3 protein. Of hundreds of thousands of distinct CDR3 sequences listed, about 25% were seen once; the top ten hold 9.4%. V was cut by 2 bases and J by 6 bases, with 16 bases left in between. The germline V gene encodes CDR1 MGHRA and CDR2 YSYEKL. The CDR3 has 16 residues. These data are also associated with another study on T cells of mothers and their children.

The origin of this receptor is a boy younger than 18 in good health. The chain recombines TRBV4-1 with TRBJ1-4; D not certain. Sequenced material: blood. DNA of the CDR3: TGCGCCAGCAGCCAACCGACGCGCGGGTCGGATGAAAAACTGTTTTTT. Protein: CASSQPTRGSDEKLFF.